This T cell receptor beta chain was documented in a study of T cells in Graves' hyperthyroidism and ophthalmopathy. Study-wide findings and caveats: Among thyroid clonotypes expanded above 0.001, most also appeared in blood.

Trimming took 7 bases from V and 4 from J; bases not matched to a gene: 8. The germline V gene has CDR1 SGHTA and CDR2 FQGNSA. CDR3 length equals 15 residues. Authors of the study amplified TCR beta CDR3 regions from RNA transcripts. The TCR CDR3 was amplified in a first-round RT-PCR using the HTBI primer set. TCRdb re-called the multiplex PCR reads with MiXCR, one entry per CDR3 protein. In the table there are about 350,000 distinct CDR3 sequences, about 13% of which are singletons. Those patients with uncontrolled infection, other autoimmune disease, pregnancy or lactation were excluded. Diagnosing involved the use of clinical symptoms, serum thyroxine and TRAb, thyroid ultrasound and orbital computed tomography. This clonotype was detected a few times. The antigen is unknown.

The rearrangement links TRBV7-2 to TRBJ1-2; 11 bases match TRBD1. Sequencing was carried out using blood. The clonotype originates from a woman aged 40 to 55 with Graves' ophthalmopathy. The CDR3 reads CASTSIGTGGYGYTF. CDR3 sequence (DNA): TGTGCCAGCACCTCTATCGGGACAGGGGGCTATGGCTACACCTTC.